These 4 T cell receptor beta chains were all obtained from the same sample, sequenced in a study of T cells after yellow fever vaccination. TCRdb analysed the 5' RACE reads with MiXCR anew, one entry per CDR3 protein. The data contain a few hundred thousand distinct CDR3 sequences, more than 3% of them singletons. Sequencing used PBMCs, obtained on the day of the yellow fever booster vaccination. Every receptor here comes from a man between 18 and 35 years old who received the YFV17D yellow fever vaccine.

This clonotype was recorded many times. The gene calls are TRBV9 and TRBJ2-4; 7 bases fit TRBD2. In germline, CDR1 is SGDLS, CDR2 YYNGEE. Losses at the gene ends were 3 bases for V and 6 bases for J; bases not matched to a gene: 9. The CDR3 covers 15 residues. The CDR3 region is CASSAWRGGLNIQYF. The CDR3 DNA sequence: TGTGCCAGCAGCGCTTGGCGGGGAGGGTTAAACATTCAGTACTTC. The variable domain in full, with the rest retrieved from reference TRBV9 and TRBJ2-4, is DSGVTQTPKHLITATGQRVTLRCSPRSGDLSVYWYQQSLDQGLQFLIQYYNGEERAKGNILERFSAQQFPDLHSELNLSSLELGDSALYFCASSAWRGGLNIQYFGAGTRLSVL.

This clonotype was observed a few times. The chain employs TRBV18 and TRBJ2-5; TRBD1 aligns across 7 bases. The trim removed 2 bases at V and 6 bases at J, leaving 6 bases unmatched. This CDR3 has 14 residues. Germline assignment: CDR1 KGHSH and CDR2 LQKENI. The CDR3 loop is CASSPTGDTKTQYF. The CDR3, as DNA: TGTGCCAGCTCACCAACAGGGGATACGAAGACCCAGTACTTC.

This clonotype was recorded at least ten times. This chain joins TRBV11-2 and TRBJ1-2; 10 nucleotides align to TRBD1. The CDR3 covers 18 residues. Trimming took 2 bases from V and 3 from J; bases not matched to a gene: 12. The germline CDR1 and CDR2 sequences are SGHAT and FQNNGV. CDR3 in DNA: TGTGCCAGCAGCTTACTTTACAGGACAGGGGGTAGGGACTATGGCTACACCTTC. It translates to CASSLLYRTGGRDYGYTF. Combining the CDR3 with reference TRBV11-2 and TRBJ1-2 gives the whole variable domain EAGVAQSPRYKIIEKRQSVAFWCNPISGHATLYWYQQILGQGPKLLIQFQNNGVVDDSQLPKDRFSAERLKGVDSTLKIQPAKLEDSAVYLCASSLLYRTGGRDYGYTFGSGTRLTVV.

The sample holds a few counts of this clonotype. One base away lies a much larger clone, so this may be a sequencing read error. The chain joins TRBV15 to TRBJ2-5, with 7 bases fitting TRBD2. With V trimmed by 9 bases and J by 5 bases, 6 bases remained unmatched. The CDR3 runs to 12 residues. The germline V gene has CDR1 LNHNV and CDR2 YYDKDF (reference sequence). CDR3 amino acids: CATGRGGETQYF. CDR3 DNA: TGTGCCACTGGGAGGGGTGGGGAGACCCAGTACTTC.